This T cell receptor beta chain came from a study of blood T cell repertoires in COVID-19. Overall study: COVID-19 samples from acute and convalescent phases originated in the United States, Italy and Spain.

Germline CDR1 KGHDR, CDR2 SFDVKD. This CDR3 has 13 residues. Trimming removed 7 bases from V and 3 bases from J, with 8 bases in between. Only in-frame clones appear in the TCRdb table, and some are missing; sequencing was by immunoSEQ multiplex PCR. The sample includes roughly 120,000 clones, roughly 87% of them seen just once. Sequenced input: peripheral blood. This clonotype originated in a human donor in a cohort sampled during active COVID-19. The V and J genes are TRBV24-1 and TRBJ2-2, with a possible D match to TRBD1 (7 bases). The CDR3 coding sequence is TGTGCCACCAGCAGGGGGGACACCGGGGAGCTGTTTTTT. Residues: CATSRGDTGELFF.